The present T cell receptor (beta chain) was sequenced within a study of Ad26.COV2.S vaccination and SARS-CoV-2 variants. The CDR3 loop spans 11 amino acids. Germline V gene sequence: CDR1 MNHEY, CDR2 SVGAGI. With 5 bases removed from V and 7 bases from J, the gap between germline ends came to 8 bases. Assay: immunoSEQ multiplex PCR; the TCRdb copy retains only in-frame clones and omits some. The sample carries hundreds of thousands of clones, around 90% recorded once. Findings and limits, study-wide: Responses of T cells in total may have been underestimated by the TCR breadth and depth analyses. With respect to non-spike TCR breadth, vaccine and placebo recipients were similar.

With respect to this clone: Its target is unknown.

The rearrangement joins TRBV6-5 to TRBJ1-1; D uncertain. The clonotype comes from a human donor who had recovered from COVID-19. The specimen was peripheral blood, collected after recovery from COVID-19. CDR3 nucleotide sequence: TGTGCCAGCAGTCAGCGAAATGAAGCTTTCTTT. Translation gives CASSQRNEAFF.